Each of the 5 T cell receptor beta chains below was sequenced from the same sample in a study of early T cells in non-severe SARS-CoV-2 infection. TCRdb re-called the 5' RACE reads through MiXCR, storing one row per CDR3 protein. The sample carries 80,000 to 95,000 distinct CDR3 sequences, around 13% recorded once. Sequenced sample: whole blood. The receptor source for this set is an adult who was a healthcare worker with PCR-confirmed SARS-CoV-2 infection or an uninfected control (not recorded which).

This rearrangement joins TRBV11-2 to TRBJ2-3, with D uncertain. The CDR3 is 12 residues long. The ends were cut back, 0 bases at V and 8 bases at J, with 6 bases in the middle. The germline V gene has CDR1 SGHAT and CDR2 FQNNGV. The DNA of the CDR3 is TGTGCCAGCAGCTTAGATTCGACTACGCAGTATTTT. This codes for CASSLDSTTQYF.

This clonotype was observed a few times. The CDR3 region is CASSPRDRPLEAFF. The CDR3 nucleotides read TGTGCCAGCAGCCCACGCGACAGGCCCCTTGAAGCTTTCTTT. The V call is TRBV11-2, the J call TRBJ1-1; tentatively, D is TRBD1 (6 bases). Trimming stripped 5 bases from V and 7 bases from J, with 17 bases between. The CDR3 has 14 residues. Germline lookup yields CDR1 SGHAT and CDR2 FQNNGV.

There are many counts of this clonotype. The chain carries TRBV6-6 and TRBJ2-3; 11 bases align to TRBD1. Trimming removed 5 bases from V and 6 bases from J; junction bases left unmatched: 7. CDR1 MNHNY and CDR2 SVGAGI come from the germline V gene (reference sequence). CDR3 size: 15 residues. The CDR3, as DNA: TGTGCCAGCAGTCGGGACAGGGGGACGTGGGATACGCAGTATTTT. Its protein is CASSRDRGTWDTQYF.

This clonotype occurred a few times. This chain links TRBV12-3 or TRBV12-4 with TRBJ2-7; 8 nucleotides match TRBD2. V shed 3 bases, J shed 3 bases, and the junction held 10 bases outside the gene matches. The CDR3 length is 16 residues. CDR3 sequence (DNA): TGTGCCAGCAGTTTGGGACCAGCGGGGGTACGCTACGAGCAGTACTTC. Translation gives CASSLGPAGVRYEQYF.

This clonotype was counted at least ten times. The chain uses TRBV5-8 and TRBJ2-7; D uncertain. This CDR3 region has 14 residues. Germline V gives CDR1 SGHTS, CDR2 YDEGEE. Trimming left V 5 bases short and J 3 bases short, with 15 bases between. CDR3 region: CASSFESRVYEQYF. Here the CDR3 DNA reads TGTGCCAGCAGTTTCGAGTCCCGGGTCTACGAGCAGTACTTC.